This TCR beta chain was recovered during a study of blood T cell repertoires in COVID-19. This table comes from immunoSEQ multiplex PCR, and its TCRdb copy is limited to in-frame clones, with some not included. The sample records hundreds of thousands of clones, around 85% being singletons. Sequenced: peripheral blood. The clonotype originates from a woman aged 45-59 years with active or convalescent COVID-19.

In DNA, the CDR3 is TGTGCCAGCAGCCCGGGTCTCAATCAGCCCCAGCATTTT. This encodes CASSPGLNQPQHF. The chain combines TRBV5-4 with TRBJ1-5; D ambiguous. The CDR3 contains 13 residues. V was trimmed by 4 bases and J by 3 bases, leaving 8 bases between them. Germline CDR1 SGHNT, CDR2 YYREEE (reference sequence).